These 32 T cell receptor beta chains originate from one sample sequenced in a study of cytomegalovirus exposure and HLA in healthy donors. Primers included in the PCR were 60 Vbeta and 13 Jbeta primers. Only in-frame clones appear in the TCRdb table, and some are missing; sequencing was by immunoSEQ multiplex PCR. The sample lists approximately 210,000 clones, more than 75% occurring once. The specimen sequenced was PBMCs. Source of these receptors: a male donor in good health and CMV-seropositive.

The J gene is TRBJ1-5, the V gene TRBV5-1; no firm D call. The CDR3 totals 14 residues. V gave up 4 bases and J gave up 7 bases, with 15 bases separating them. Germline lookup yields CDR1 SGHRS and CDR2 YFSETQ. The CDR3 reads CASSRGANGQPQHF. CDR3 sequence (DNA): TGCGCCAGCAGCAGAGGAGCTAACGGGCAGCCCCAGCATTTT.

The genes are TRBV23-1 and TRBJ1-4; 7 positions match TRBD1. TRBV23-1 is labeled an ORF, and its function is uncertain. J lost 9 bases, V lost 4 bases, and 11 bases had no gene match. The CDR3 contains 15 residues. In nucleotides, the CDR3 is TGCGCCAGCAGTCCCCGGACAGGTCATGAGAAAAAACTGTTTTTT. Its protein product is CASSPRTGHEKKLFF.

This clone was observed a handful of times. The V call is TRBV6-1, the J call TRBJ1-3; D unclear. This CDR3 is 15 amino acids long. V lost 2 bases, J lost 0 bases, and 8 bases lay in between. Germline V gene sequence: CDR1 MNHNS, CDR2 SASEGT. CDR3 nucleotides: TGTGCCAGCAGTGAAACTTGGTTCTCTGGAAACACCATATATTTT. Protein sequence: CASSETWFSGNTIYF.

The chain employs TRBV5-1 and TRBJ1-2; unclear D gene. V lost 0 bases, J lost 4 bases, and 10 bases lay in between. The germline CDR1 and CDR2 sequences are SGHRS and YFSETQ. The CDR3 is made up of 14 amino acids. The CDR3, as DNA: TGCGCCAGCAGCTTGGGGGCTTCGACCTATGGCTACACCTTC. Amino acid sequence: CASSLGASTYGYTF.

V is TRBV9 and J is TRBJ2-2, with D uncertain. The germline V and J ends were trimmed by 2 bases and 7 bases, with 6 bases remaining between them. CDR1 SGDLS and CDR2 YYNGEE come from the germline V gene. This CDR3 region has 12 residues. The CDR3 region has the DNA TGTGCCAGCAGCGTCGTCCTCGGGGAGCTGTTTTTT. Translated, it gives CASSVVLGELFF.

The rearrangement joins TRBV9 to TRBJ1-1, with D possibly matching TRBD1 (6 bases). V was cut by 0 bases and J by 4 bases, with 10 bases left in between. The CDR3 length is 14 residues. CDR1 and CDR2 (germline): SGDLS, YYNGEE. In DNA, the CDR3 is TGTGCCAGCAGCGTAGTTAGGACAGTCACTGAAGCTTTCTTT. As protein: CASSVVRTVTEAFF.

This chain uses TRBV6-6 with TRBJ1-4, with D possibly TRBD1 on 5 matching bases. CDR1 is MNHNY and CDR2 is SVGAGI in the germline V gene (reference sequence). The CDR3 consists of 15 residues. V was pared by 6 bases and J by 8 bases, with 19 bases between. In DNA, the CDR3 is TGTGCCAGCAGCACAAACTCGGGGGACGGGGAAAAACTGTTTTTT. Its protein product is CASSTNSGDGEKLFF.

The chain uses TRBV7-6 and TRBJ2-1; D might be TRBD2 (5 bases). Germline V gene lookup returns CDR1 SGHVS and CDR2 FNYEAQ. This CDR3 has 15 amino acids. With 4 bases removed from V and 4 bases from J, the gap between germline ends came to 14 bases. The CDR3 bases are TGTGCCAGCAGCTCAGGCGGGTCAGTTTACAATGAGCAGTTCTTC. Translated: CASSSGGSVYNEQFF.

The chain links TRBV9 to TRBJ1-1, with TRBD1 identical over 7 bases. From germline, CDR1 is SGDLS and CDR2 YYNGEE. With V trimmed by 2 bases and J by 0 bases, 7 bases remained unmatched. The CDR3 covers 16 residues. The CDR3: CASSVPTGNLNTEAFF. As DNA, the CDR3 is TGTGCCAGCAGCGTTCCGACAGGGAACTTGAACACTGAAGCTTTCTTT.

The rearrangement joins TRBV18 to TRBJ2-7, with D perhaps TRBD2 (6 bases). The CDR3 loop spans 15 amino acids. V was pared by 3 bases and J by 3 bases, with 15 bases between. Germline V gene sequence: CDR1 KGHSH, CDR2 LQKENI. CDR3 loop: CASSPSGFGSYEQYF. In DNA, the CDR3 is TGTGCCAGCTCACCTAGTGGGTTCGGGAGCTACGAGCAGTACTTC.

This clone was picked up a small number of times. The V gene is TRBV7-2, the J gene TRBJ1-1; 7 nucleotides line up with TRBD1. Germline CDR1 reads SGHTA; CDR2 reads FQGNSA. J gave up 7 bases and V 5 bases, and 13 bases lay outside the gene matches. The CDR3 is 15 residues long. The CDR3 reads CASSNHKRGTDEAFF. The CDR3 DNA sequence: TGTGCCAGCAGCAACCACAAGCGTGGGACAGATGAAGCTTTCTTT.

A single count supports this clone. The genes are TRBV6-5 and TRBJ1-2; D is unresolved. Deletions cut 4 bases from V and 8 bases from J, with 17 bases between. The CDR3 is 14 amino acids. In germline, CDR1 is MNHEY, CDR2 SVGAGI. The CDR3 here is CASSSTVPSGGYTF. The CDR3 nucleotides are TGTGCCAGCAGTTCGACTGTTCCCTCCGGGGGCTACACCTTC.

The J gene is TRBJ2-2, the V gene TRBV6-5; D gene unclear. Germline V gives CDR1 MNHEY, CDR2 SVGAGI. CDR3 length: 13 amino acids. Trimming removed 5 bases at V and 1 base at J, with 5 bases between. CDR3 sequence reads: CASSLENTGELFF. In DNA, the CDR3 is TGTGCCAGCAGTCTAGAGAACACCGGGGAGCTGTTTTTT.

The V gene is TRBV7-2, the J gene TRBJ2-2, with 10 bases fitting TRBD1. The CDR3 covers 15 residues. Germline values: CDR1 SGHTA, CDR2 FQGNSA. V lost 3 bases and J lost 2; bases outside the gene matches: 0. CDR3 sequence: CASSLTGGNTGELFF. CDR3 bases: TGTGCCAGCAGCTTGACAGGGGGCAACACCGGGGAGCTGTTTTTT.

The V gene is TRBV5-1, the J gene TRBJ1-5, with 7 bases fitting TRBD1. J was trimmed by 0 bases and V by 5 bases; bases with no gene match: 5. Germline CDR1 SGHRS, CDR2 YFSETQ. CDR3 length equals 15 residues. The CDR3 spells CASRLTGDSNQPQHF. The DNA for the CDR3 is TGCGCCAGCAGGCTTACAGGGGATAGCAATCAGCCCCAGCATTTT.

The chain joins TRBV2 to TRBJ2-5; tentatively, D is TRBD1 (5 bases). Per the germline V gene, CDR1 is SNHLY and CDR2 is FYNNEI. The V end lost 6 bases, the J end lost 2 bases, and 7 bases lay between the germline ends. The CDR3 contains 12 residues. The CDR3 sequence is CASSREQETQYF. The CDR3 DNA follows: TGTGCCAGCAGCAGGGAACAAGAGACCCAGTACTTC.

For the CDR3, the DNA is TGCGCCAGCAGCTTGCAAGGACAGGGGACCTCTAATGAAAAACTGTTTTTT. Translated: CASSLQGQGTSNEKLFF. The gene calls are TRBV5-1 and TRBJ1-4; TRBD1 matches at 9 bases. The germline V gene encodes CDR1 SGHRS and CDR2 YFSETQ. CDR3 length: 17 residues. V lost 1 base, J lost 3 bases, and 7 bases stayed unmatched.

The gene calls are TRBV6-5 and TRBJ1-5; 7 bases are shared with TRBD1. The CDR3 length is 15 residues. With 4 bases clipped from V and 0 bases from J, the junction kept 3 bases outside the gene matches. Germline V gene sequence: CDR1 MNHEY, CDR2 SVGAGI. The CDR3 protein is CASSWDRSSNQPQHF. DNA of the CDR3: TGTGCCAGCAGTTGGGACAGATCTAGCAATCAGCCCCAGCATTTT.

The chain has TRBV28 and TRBJ1-2; a possible D gene is TRBD1 (5 bases). The CDR3 contains 15 residues. The germline V gene has CDR1 MDHEN and CDR2 SYDVKM. V gave up 3 bases and J gave up 5 bases, with 16 bases separating them. The CDR3 spells CASSLPSDKIYGYTF. The CDR3 bases are TGTGCCAGCAGTTTGCCATCGGACAAGATTTATGGCTACACCTTC.

In DNA form, the CDR3 reads TGTGCCACCGTTCTAGCGGGGGCCCCCAATGAGCAGTTCTTC. Translating gives CATVLAGAPNEQFF. The V gene is TRBV27, the J gene TRBJ2-1, with 10 bases fitting TRBD2. V shed 10 bases, J shed 6 bases, and the junction held 9 bases outside the gene matches. Germline V lookup: CDR1 MNHEY, CDR2 SMNVEV (reference sequence). CDR3 length equals 14 residues.

The V gene is TRBV4-3, the J gene TRBJ1-1; D gene ambiguous. The CDR3 consists of 15 residues. Trimming removed 4 bases at V and 8 bases at J, with 20 bases between. The germline V gene encodes CDR1 LGHNA and CDR2 YSLEER. The CDR3 DNA reads as TGCGCCAGCAGCCGTGGGCTGGAATTGTCAGTGGAAGCTTTCTTT. This sequence encodes CASSRGLELSVEAFF.

The chain employs TRBV14 and TRBJ2-5; 10 bases match TRBD1. Germline V CDR1 and CDR2: SGHDN, FVKESK. The CDR3 sequence is 15 residues long. With 4 bases clipped from V and 4 bases from J, the junction kept 6 bases outside the gene matches. The CDR3 sequence is CASSLRTGGGETQYF. The CDR3 DNA is TGTGCCAGCAGCCTCCGGACAGGGGGAGGAGAGACCCAGTACTTC.

This rearrangement joins TRBV9 to TRBJ1-6; no firm D call. The V and J ends lost 3 bases and 10 bases respectively, with 11 bases between them. Germline CDR1 is SGDLS and CDR2 is YYNGEE. The CDR3 is made up of 13 amino acids. The CDR3 region has the DNA TGTGCCAGCAGCGAGGAAGTGGGCTCACCCCTCCACTTT. This codes for CASSEEVGSPLHF.

This clone was counted between two and nine times. This chain uses TRBV4-3 with TRBJ2-7; TRBD1 agrees at 9 bases. CDR1 is LGHNA, CDR2 YSLEER, per germline. The CDR3 covers 16 residues. V trimming: 0 bases; J trimming: 2 bases; junction bases outside the gene matches: 5. In nucleotides, the CDR3 is TGCGCCAGCAGCCAAGAAGGCGGGGACAGGGCCTACGAGCAGTACTTC. Translated, it gives CASSQEGGDRAYEQYF.

The chain is built from TRBV5-5 and TRBJ1-5; D is undetermined. CDR1 SGHKS and CDR2 YYEKEE come from the germline V gene (reference sequence). This CDR3 has 12 amino acids. V was cut by 3 bases and J by 4 bases, with 5 bases left in between. The CDR3 DNA reads as TGTGCCAGCAGCTGGGAGAATCAGCCCCAGCATTTT. As protein: CASSWENQPQHF.

This clone was detected once. V and J are TRBV10-3 and TRBJ1-6; the match to TRBD1 covers 7 bases. V shed 0 bases, J shed 9 bases, and the junction held 8 bases outside the gene matches. Germline values: CDR1 ENHRY, CDR2 SYGVKD. This CDR3 region has 16 residues. CDR3 sequence reads: CAISESMSPGGSPLHF. The CDR3 nucleotides are TGTGCCATCAGTGAGTCGATGTCCCCAGGGGGTTCACCCCTCCACTTT.

The rearrangement links TRBV27 to TRBJ2-1; 15 bases fit TRBD2. The CDR3 runs to 19 residues. Germline CDR1 MNHEY, CDR2 SMNVEV (reference sequence). J lost 4 bases, V lost 4 bases, and 11 bases had no gene match. This chain's CDR3 is CASSSPGLAGGWGYNEQFF. The CDR3 DNA is TGTGCCAGCAGTTCGCCCGGACTAGCGGGAGGGTGGGGATACAATGAGCAGTTCTTC.

This rearrangement joins TRBV6-5 to TRBJ2-5; TRBD2 matches 8 bases. The J call may be wrong; the DNA end is better matched by TRBJ2-7. The CDR3 covers 15 residues. From germline, CDR1 is MNHEY and CDR2 SVGAGI. This CDR3 reads CASSTRDREGREQYF. The CDR3, as DNA: TGTGCCAGCAGTACTCGGGACCGGGAGGGCCGCGAGCAGTACTTC.

This clone was detected only once. The gene calls are TRBV11-1 and TRBJ2-7; 7 positions match TRBD1. The CDR3 has 15 residues. Germline CDR1 and CDR2: SGHAT and FQDESV (reference sequence). The trim removed 5 bases at V and 2 bases at J, leaving 9 bases unmatched. The CDR3 spells CASSPKQGRPYEQYF. The CDR3 region has the DNA TGTGCCAGCAGCCCGAAACAGGGGCGGCCCTACGAGCAGTACTTC.

V is TRBV7-2 and J is TRBJ1-2; 11 bases line up with TRBD1. The germline V gene encodes CDR1 SGHTA and CDR2 FQGNSA. The CDR3 covers 15 residues. Unmatched junction bases numbered 6, after V lost 1 base and J lost 8 bases. CDR3 loop: CASSLGGQGALGYTF. The CDR3 region has the DNA TGTGCCAGCAGCTTAGGAGGACAGGGGGCTTTGGGCTACACCTTC.

The genes are TRBV19 and TRBJ2-1; D remains unclear. CDR1 and CDR2 (germline): LNHDA, SQIVND (reference sequence). V was cut by 11 bases and J by 0 bases, with 11 bases left in between. The CDR3 has 13 amino acids. CDR3 nucleotides: TGTGCCGCGGCTTCCAGCTCCTACAATGAGCAGTTCTTC. Translation gives CAAASSSYNEQFF.

The rearrangement links TRBV29-1 to TRBJ2-2; the match to TRBD2 covers 12 bases. The CDR3 has 14 amino acids. Germline CDR1 and CDR2: SQVTM and ANQGSEA. The V and J ends lost 6 bases and 7 bases, in that order; junction bases with no gene match: 6. CDR3 nucleotide sequence: TGCAGCGTGGCTCCGGGACTAGCGGGCGGGGAGCTGTTTTTT. Translated, it gives CSVAPGLAGGELFF.